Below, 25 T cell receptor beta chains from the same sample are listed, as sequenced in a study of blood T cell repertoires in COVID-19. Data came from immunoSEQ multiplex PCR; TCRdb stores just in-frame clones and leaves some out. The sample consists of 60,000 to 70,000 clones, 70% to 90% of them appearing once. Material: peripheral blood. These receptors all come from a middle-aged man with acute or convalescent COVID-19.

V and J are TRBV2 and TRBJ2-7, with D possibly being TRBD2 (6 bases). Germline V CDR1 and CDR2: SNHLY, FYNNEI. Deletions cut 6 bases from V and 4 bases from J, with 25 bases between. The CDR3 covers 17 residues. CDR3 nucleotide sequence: TGTGCCAGCAGCAGTTCGACTAGTATGCCCCTTAGGTACGAGCAGTACGTC. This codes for CASSSSTSMPLRYEQYV.

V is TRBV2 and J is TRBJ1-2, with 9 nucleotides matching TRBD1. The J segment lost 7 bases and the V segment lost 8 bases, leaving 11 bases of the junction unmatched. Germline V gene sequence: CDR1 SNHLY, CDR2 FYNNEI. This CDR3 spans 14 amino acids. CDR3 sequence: CASEPGTGILGYTF. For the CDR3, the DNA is TGTGCCAGCGAACCCGGGACAGGGATTCTTGGCTACACCTTC.

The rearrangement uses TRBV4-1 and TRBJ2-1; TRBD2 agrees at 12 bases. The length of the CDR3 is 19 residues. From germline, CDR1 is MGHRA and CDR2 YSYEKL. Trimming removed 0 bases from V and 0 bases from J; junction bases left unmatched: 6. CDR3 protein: CASSQDRTSGESSYNEQFF. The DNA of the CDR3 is TGCGCCAGCAGCCAAGATCGGACTAGCGGGGAGAGCTCCTACAATGAGCAGTTCTTC.

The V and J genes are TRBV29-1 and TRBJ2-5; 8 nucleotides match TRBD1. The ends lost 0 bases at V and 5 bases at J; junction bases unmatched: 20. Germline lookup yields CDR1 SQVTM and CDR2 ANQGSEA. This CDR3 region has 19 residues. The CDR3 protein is CSVEDYNVRDRQTEETQYF. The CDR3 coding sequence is TGCAGCGTTGAAGACTACAATGTCCGGGACAGGCAGACCGAGGAGACCCAGTACTTC.

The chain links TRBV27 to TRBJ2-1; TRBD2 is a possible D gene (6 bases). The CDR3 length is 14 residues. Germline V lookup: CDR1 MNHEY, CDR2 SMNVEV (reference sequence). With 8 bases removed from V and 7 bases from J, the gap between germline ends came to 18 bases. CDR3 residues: CASATGVSWNEQFF. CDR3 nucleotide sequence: TGTGCCAGCGCGACGGGGGTTTCTTGGAATGAGCAGTTCTTC.

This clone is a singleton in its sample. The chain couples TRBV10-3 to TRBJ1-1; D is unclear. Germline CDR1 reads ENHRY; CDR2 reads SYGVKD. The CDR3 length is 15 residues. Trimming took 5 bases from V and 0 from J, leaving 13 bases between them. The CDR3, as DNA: TGTGCCATCAGTCCTATGACTGGCATGAACACTGAAGCTTTCTTT. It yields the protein CAISPMTGMNTEAFF.

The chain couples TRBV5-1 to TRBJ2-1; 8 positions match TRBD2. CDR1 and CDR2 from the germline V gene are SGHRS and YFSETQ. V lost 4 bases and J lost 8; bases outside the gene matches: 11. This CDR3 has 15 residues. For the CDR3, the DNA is TGCGCCAGCAGCCACTCCGGGGGGGCGGTGGATGAGCAGTTCTTC. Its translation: CASSHSGGAVDEQFF.

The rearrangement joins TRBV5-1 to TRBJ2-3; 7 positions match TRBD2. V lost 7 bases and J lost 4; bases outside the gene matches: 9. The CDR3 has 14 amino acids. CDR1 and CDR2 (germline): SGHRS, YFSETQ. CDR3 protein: CASRGDASSDTQYF. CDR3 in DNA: TGCGCCAGCCGGGGGGACGCATCGTCAGATACGCAGTATTTT.

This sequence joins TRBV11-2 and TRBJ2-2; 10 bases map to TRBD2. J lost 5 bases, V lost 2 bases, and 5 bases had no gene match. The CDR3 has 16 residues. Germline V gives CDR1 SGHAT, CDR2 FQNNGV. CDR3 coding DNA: TGTGCCAGCAGCTTACTAGCGGGGGCTATAACCGGGGAGCTGTTTTTT. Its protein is CASSLLAGAITGELFF.

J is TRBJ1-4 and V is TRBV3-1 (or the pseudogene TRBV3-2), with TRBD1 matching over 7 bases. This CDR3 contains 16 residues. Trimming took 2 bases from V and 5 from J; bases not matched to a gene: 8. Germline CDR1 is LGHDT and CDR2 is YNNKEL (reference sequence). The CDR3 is CASSQTAGTDNEKLFF. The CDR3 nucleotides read TGTGCCAGCAGCCAAACGGCCGGGACAGACAATGAAAAACTGTTTTTT.

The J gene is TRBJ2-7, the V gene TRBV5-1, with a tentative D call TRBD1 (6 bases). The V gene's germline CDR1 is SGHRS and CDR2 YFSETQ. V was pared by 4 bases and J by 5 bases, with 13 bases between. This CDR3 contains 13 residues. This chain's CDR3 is CASSHDRLDEQYV. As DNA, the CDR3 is TGCGCCAGCAGCCATGACAGGCTCGACGAGCAGTACGTC.

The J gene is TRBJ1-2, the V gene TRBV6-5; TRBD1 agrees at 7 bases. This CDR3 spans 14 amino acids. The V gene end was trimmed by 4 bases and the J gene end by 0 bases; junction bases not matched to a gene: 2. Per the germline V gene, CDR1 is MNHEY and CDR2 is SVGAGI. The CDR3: CASSWGQTNYGYTF. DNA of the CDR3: TGTGCCAGCAGTTGGGGACAGACTAACTATGGCTACACCTTC.

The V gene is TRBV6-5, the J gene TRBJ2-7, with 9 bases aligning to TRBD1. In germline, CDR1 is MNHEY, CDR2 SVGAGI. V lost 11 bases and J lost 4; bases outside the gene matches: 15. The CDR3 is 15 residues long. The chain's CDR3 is CAAGTTGGGWYEQYF. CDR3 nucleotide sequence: TGTGCCGCGGGGACAACAGGGGGCGGCTGGTACGAGCAGTACTTC.

CDR3 sequence: CASSPPGQDSNTGELFF. The CDR3 coding sequence is TGTGCCAGCAGCCCTCCGGGACAGGATTCGAACACCGGGGAGCTGTTTTTT. The chain has TRBV21-1 and TRBJ2-2; the D call TRBD1 from the table was never checked on the DNA. TRBV21-1 is a pseudogene. The CDR3 extends over 17 amino acids.

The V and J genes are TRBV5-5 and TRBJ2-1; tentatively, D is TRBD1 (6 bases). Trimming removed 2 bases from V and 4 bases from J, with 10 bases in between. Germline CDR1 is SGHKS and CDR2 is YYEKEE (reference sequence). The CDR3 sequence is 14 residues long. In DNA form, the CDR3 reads TGTGCCAGCAGCTTTCAGGACAGTTACAATGAGCAGTTCTTC. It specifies CASSFQDSYNEQFF. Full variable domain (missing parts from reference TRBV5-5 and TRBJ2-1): DAGVTQSPTHLIKTRGQQVTLRCSPISGHKSVSWYQQVLGQGPQFIFQYYEKEERGRGNFPDRFSARQFPNYSSELNVNALLLGDSALYLCASSFQDSYNEQFFGPGTRLTVL.

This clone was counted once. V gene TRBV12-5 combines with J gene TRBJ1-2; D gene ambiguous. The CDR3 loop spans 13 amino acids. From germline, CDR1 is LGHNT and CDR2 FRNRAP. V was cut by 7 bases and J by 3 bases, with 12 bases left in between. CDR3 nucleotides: TGTGCTAGTGCCGTCGGGGAACACTATGGCTACACCTTC. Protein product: CASAVGEHYGYTF.

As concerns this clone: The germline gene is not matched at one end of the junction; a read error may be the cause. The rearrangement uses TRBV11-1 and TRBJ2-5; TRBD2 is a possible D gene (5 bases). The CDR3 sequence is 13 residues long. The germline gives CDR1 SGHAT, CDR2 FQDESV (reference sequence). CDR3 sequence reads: CASSLLAQDTQYF. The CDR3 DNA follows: TGTGCCAGCAGCTTACTAGCCCAAGACACCCAGTACTTC.

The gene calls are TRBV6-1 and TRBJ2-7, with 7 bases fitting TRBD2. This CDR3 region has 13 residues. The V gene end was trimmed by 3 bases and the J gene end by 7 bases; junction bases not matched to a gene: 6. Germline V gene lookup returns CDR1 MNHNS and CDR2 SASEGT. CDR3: CASSDRDYGEQYF. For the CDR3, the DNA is TGTGCCAGCAGTGACCGGGACTATGGGGAGCAGTACTTC.

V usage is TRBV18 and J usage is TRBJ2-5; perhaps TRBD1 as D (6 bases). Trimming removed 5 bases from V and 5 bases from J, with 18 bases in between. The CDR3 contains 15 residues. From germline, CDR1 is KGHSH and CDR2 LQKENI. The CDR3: CASSASTGILETQYF. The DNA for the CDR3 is TGTGCCAGCTCAGCATCAACAGGGATTTTGGAGACCCAGTACTTC.

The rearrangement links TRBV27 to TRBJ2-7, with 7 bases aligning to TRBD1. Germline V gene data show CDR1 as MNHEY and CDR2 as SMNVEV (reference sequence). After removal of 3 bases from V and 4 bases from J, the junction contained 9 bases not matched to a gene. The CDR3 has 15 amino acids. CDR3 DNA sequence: TGTGCCAGCAGTTTCTCCGGGACAGCCCCTTACGAGCAGTACTTC. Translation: CASSFSGTAPYEQYF.

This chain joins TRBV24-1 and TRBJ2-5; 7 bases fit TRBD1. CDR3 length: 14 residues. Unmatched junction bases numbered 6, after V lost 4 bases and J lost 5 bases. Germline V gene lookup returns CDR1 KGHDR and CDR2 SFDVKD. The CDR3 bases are TGTGCCACCAGTGACGTGACAGGGTCGGAGACCCAGTACTTC. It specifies CATSDVTGSETQYF.

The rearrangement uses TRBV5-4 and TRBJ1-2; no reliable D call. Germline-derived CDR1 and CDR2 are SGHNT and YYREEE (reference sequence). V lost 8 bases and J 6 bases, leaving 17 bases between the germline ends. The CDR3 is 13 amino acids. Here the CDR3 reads CASQRGPADGYTF. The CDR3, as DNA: TGTGCCAGTCAACGTGGACCAGCGGATGGCTACACCTTC. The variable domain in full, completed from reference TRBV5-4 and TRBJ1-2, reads ETGVTQSPTHLIKTRGQQVTLRCSSQSGHNTVSWYQQALGQGPQFIFQYYREEENGRGNFPPRFSGLQFPNYSSELNVNALELDDSALYLCASQRGPADGYTFGSGTRLTVV.

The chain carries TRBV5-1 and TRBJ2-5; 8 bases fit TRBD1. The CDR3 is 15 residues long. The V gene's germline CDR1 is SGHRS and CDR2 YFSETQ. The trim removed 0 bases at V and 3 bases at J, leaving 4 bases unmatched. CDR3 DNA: TGCGCCAGCAGCTTGGTCGTGACAGGGGAAGAGACCCAGTACTTC. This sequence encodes CASSLVVTGEETQYF.

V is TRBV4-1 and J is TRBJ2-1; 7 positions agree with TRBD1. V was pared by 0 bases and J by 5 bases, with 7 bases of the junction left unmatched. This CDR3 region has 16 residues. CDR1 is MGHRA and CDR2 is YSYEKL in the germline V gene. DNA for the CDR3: TGCGCCAGCAGCCAAGAACCCGGGACAGATAACAATGAGCAGTTCTTC. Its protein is CASSQEPGTDNNEQFF.

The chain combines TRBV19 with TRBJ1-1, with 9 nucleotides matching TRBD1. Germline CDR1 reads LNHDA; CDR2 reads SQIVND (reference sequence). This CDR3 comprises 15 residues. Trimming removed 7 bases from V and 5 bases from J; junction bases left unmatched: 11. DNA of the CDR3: TGTGCCAGTACTAACCCACAGGGGGCGGAAACTGAAGCTTTCTTT. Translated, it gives CASTNPQGAETEAFF.